This entry lists 23 T cell receptor beta chains sequenced from one sample in a study of shared clonotypes between healthy human individuals. Libraries were prepared by immunoSEQ multiplex PCR; TCRdb keeps only in-frame clonotypes and omits some of them. Among approximately 980,000 clones listed, over 60% were seen once. Sequenced material: memory CD4+ T cells sorted from blood. The subset here: CD45RA-negative fraction. These receptors all come from a young man in good health.

The genes are TRBV5-3 and TRBJ2-5; D may be TRBD1 or TRBD2 (5 bases each). TRBV5-3 is assigned to the ORF class and has an uncertain function. CDR3 size: 16 residues. The V gene lost 4 bases and the J gene lost 7 bases, with 23 bases spanning the gap. CDR3 nucleotide sequence: TGTGCCAGAAGCCCGGATGGGACGGGGCGAACTTCGACCCAGTACTTC. It encodes CARSPDGTGRTSTQYF.

The chain carries TRBV7-9 and TRBJ1-3; D is ambiguous. Germline-derived CDR1 and CDR2 are SEHNR and FQNEAQ (reference sequence). The CDR3 covers 12 residues. Trimming removed 5 bases from V and 6 bases from J, with 8 bases in between. The CDR3 region is CASSRNLNTIYF. The CDR3 DNA reads TGTGCCAGCAGCCGGAATCTAAACACCATATATTTT.

The chain uses TRBV2 and TRBJ1-5, with 8 bases aligning to TRBD1. The CDR3 totals 14 residues. CDR1 is SNHLY, CDR2 FYNNEI, per germline. The trim removed 8 bases at V and 4 bases at J, leaving 7 bases unmatched. CDR3 protein: CASVRDRFNQPQHF. The CDR3, as DNA: TGTGCCAGCGTCCGGGACAGGTTTAATCAGCCCCAGCATTTT.

CDR3 nucleotide sequence: TGTGCCAGCAGGGACAAGGGGGCTTTGTACGAGCAGTACTTC. As protein: CASRDKGALYEQYF. The chain employs TRBV2 and TRBJ2-5, with 7 bases matching TRBD1. Judging by the DNA end, TRBJ2-7 fits better; the J call may be wrong. The germline gives CDR1 SNHLY, CDR2 FYNNEI. The CDR3 totals 14 residues.

The V and J genes are TRBV7-8 and TRBJ2-1, with 14 bases fitting TRBD2. The CDR3 loop spans 18 amino acids. V lost 1 base, J lost 7 bases, and 9 bases stayed unmatched. Germline values: CDR1 SGHVS, CDR2 FQNEAQ. As DNA, the CDR3 is TGTGCCAGCAGCTTAGTTTCCGGGACTAGCGGGAGAGGTAATGAGCAGTTCTTC. Translation: CASSLVSGTSGRGNEQFF.

This sequence joins TRBV6-5 and TRBJ2-4, with D uncertain. Germline V gene sequence: CDR1 MNHEY, CDR2 SVGAGI. The CDR3 consists of 12 residues. V shed 5 bases and J shed 8 bases, with 10 bases lying between them. The CDR3 here is CASSPGEDIQYF. CDR3 DNA sequence: TGTGCCAGCAGTCCTGGTGAGGACATTCAGTACTTC.

The chain is built from TRBV18 and TRBJ2-5; D gene ambiguous. Germline CDR1 is KGHSH and CDR2 is LQKENI. The V end lost 4 bases, the J end lost 4 bases, and 13 bases lay between the germline ends. This CDR3 has 14 amino acids. In nucleotides, the CDR3 is TGTGCCAGCTCACTCACTCCGGTGGGAGAGACCCAGTACTTC. Its translation: CASSLTPVGETQYF.

The chain is built from TRBV6-6 and TRBJ1-1; TRBD1 is a possible D gene (6 bases). The CDR3 contains 15 residues. V was shortened by 4 bases and J by 1 base, with 13 bases between the two germline ends. Germline V gives CDR1 MNHNY, CDR2 SVGAGI (reference sequence). The CDR3 DNA is TGTGCCAGCAGTTTCGGGGACAAAACGAACACTGAAGCTTTCTTT. It codes for CASSFGDKTNTEAFF.

The chain employs TRBV5-4 and TRBJ2-4, with 8 bases fitting TRBD1. The CDR3 is 13 amino acids. J gave up 5 bases and V 4 bases, and 2 bases lay outside the gene matches. CDR1 and CDR2 from the germline V gene are SGHNT and YYREEE (reference sequence). The CDR3 bases are TGTGCCAGCAGCCAGGGGGCTCAAAACATTCAGTACTTC. This translates into CASSQGAQNIQYF.

This clone was detected only once. V and J are TRBV21-1 and TRBJ1-5; whether TRBD1, the table's D call, matches the DNA was not checked. TRBV21-1 is assigned pseudogene status. The CDR3 loop spans 16 amino acids. DNA of the CDR3: TGTGCCAGCAGCAAAGGACGCCTACAGAGCAATCAGCCCCAGCATTTT. Amino acid sequence: CASSKGRLQSNQPQHF.

Here the CDR3 reads CASSPKGGGTEAFF. The CDR3 nucleotides are TGTGCCAGCAGCCCGAAAGGGGGTGGCACTGAAGCTTTCTTT. The chain links TRBV5-4 to TRBJ1-1, with D perhaps matching TRBD1 (6 bases). Trimming left V 4 bases short and J 4 bases short, with 14 bases between. This CDR3 is 14 amino acids long. Germline assignment: CDR1 SGHNT and CDR2 YYREEE (reference sequence).

This chain connects TRBV25-1 to TRBJ2-3, with TRBD2 matching over 7 bases. Germline values: CDR1 MGHDK, CDR2 SYGVNS. V shed 6 bases, J shed 2 bases, and the junction held 5 bases outside the gene matches. This CDR3 contains 14 residues. The CDR3 DNA follows: TGTGCCAGCAGGGCGGGGGTAAACACAGATACGCAGTATTTT. It translates to CASRAGVNTDTQYF.

This chain uses TRBV25-1 with TRBJ1-1, with no clear D. CDR3 length: 12 residues. Trimming pared 5 bases from V and 1 base from J, leaving 5 bases between. The germline gives CDR1 MGHDK, CDR2 SYGVNS. CDR3 DNA sequence: TGTGCCAGCAGTTTCTCGAACACTGAAGCTTTCTTT. Translating it yields CASSFSNTEAFF. Filled out from reference TRBV25-1 and TRBJ1-1, the complete variable domain reads EADIYQTPRYLVIGTGKKITLECSQTMGHDKMYWYQQDPGMELHLIHYSYGVNSTEKGDLSSESTVSRIRTEHFPLTLESARPSHTSQYLCASSFSNTEAFFGQGTRLTVV.

V gene TRBV10-1 combines with J gene TRBJ2-2; unclear D gene. The V gene's germline CDR1 is WNHNN and CDR2 SYGVQD (reference sequence). The V and J ends lost 3 bases and 6 bases respectively, with 11 bases between them. The CDR3 consists of 14 residues. CDR3 loop: CASSDNPNAGELFF. Written as DNA, the CDR3 is TGCGCCAGCAGTGACAACCCGAATGCCGGGGAGCTGTTTTTT.

This chain joins TRBV11-2 and TRBJ2-1, with a tentative D call TRBD2 (7 bases). Trimming removed 2 bases from V and 3 bases from J, with 11 bases in between. This CDR3 has 15 amino acids. Germline V gene lookup returns CDR1 SGHAT and CDR2 FQNNGV. In nucleotides, the CDR3 is TGTGCCAGCAGCTTAAACGGGGGGCTCTACAATGAGCAGTTCTTC. Translation: CASSLNGGLYNEQFF. Complete variable domain (other parts from reference TRBV11-2 and TRBJ2-1): EAGVAQSPRYKIIEKRQSVAFWCNPISGHATLYWYQQILGQGPKLLIQFQNNGVVDDSQLPKDRFSAERLKGVDSTLKIQPAKLEDSAVYLCASSLNGGLYNEQFFGPGTRLTVL.

The chain employs TRBV18 and TRBJ2-5, with 7 positions matching TRBD1. V was clipped by 3 bases and J by 1 base; unmatched bases: 5. Germline values: CDR1 KGHSH, CDR2 LQKENI. The CDR3 has 15 amino acids. CDR3 residues: CASSPFRDSQETQYF. Here the CDR3 DNA reads TGTGCCAGCTCACCGTTTAGGGACAGCCAAGAGACCCAGTACTTC.

The genes are TRBV5-4 and TRBJ1-2, with D maybe TRBD1 (5 bases). This CDR3 has 15 amino acids. V was cut by 4 bases and J by 4 bases, with 17 bases left in between. The germline gives CDR1 SGHNT, CDR2 YYREEE (reference sequence). CDR3 sequence: CASSPPGRDFYGYTF. The CDR3 DNA is TGTGCCAGCAGCCCCCCAGGCAGGGATTTCTATGGCTACACCTTC.

The CDR3 coding sequence is TGTGCCAGCAGTACGACAGGGTCGGGTGAAAAACTGTTTTTT. Translated, it gives CASSTTGSGEKLFF. The V call is TRBV2, the J call TRBJ1-4; TRBD1 matches 7 bases. CDR3 size: 14 residues. The germline CDR1 and CDR2 sequences are SNHLY and FYNNEI. V lost 5 bases to trimming and J lost 7 bases; unmatched junction nucleotides: 7.

The J gene is TRBJ2-4, the V gene TRBV5-6, with D uncertain. In germline, CDR1 is SGHDT, CDR2 YYEEEE. V lost 0 bases and J lost 2, with 9 bases in between. The CDR3 runs to 15 residues. The CDR3 here is CASSLAAEPKNIQYF. CDR3 in DNA: TGTGCCAGCAGCTTGGCGGCTGAACCCAAAAACATTCAGTACTTC.

This chain connects TRBV4-1 to TRBJ1-6; D uncertain. This CDR3 comprises 12 residues. Deletions cut 4 bases from V and 9 bases from J, with 7 bases between. Germline-derived CDR1 and CDR2 are MGHRA and YSYEKL. The CDR3 here is CASSRDVSPLHF. The CDR3 bases are TGCGCCAGCAGCCGTGACGTTTCACCCCTCCACTTT.

This clone was seen only once. The rearrangement uses TRBV6-5 and TRBJ2-2; tentative D call: TRBD2 (5 bases). Germline values: CDR1 MNHEY, CDR2 SVGAGI. Between the trimmed V and J ends, which lost 6 bases and 7 bases, there was a span of 12 bases. CDR3 length: 13 residues. In DNA, the CDR3 is TGTGCCAGCAGGAGTAGCGATGGCGGGGAGCTGTTTTTT. Residues: CASRSSDGGELFF.

The V gene is TRBV6-5, the J gene TRBJ2-5; 7 bases map to TRBD1. CDR1 and CDR2 (germline): MNHEY, SVGAGI. The V gene end was trimmed by 0 bases and the J gene end by 5 bases; junction bases not matched to a gene: 9. This CDR3 is built from 16 residues. CDR3 amino acids: CASSYSNQGDMETQYF. The CDR3 region has the DNA TGTGCCAGCAGTTACTCGAACCAGGGGGATATGGAGACCCAGTACTTC.

As to this clone: A read error may explain this, as a much larger clone is one base away. In the same sample, other DNA sequences code for this CDR3. In nucleotides, the CDR3 is TGTGCCAGCAGCCGAGACGGTAACACTGAAGCTTTCTTT. As protein: CASSRDGNTEAFF. This chain connects TRBV14 to TRBJ1-1; D gene uncertain. Between the trimmed V and J ends, which lost 4 bases and 2 bases, there was a span of 8 bases. The CDR3 has 13 residues. The V gene's germline CDR1 is SGHDN and CDR2 FVKESK.